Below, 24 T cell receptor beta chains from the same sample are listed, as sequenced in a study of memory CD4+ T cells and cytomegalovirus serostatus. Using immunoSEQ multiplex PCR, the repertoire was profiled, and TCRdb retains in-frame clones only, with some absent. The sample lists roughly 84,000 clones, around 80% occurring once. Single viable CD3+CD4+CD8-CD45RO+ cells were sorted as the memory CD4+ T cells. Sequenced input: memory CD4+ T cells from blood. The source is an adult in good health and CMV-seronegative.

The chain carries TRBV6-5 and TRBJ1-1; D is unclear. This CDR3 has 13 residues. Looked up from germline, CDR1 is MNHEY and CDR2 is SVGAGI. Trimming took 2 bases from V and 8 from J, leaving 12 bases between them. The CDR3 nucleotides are TGTGCCAGCAGTTACGAGGTCAGACGGGAAGCTTTCTTT. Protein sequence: CASSYEVRREAFF.

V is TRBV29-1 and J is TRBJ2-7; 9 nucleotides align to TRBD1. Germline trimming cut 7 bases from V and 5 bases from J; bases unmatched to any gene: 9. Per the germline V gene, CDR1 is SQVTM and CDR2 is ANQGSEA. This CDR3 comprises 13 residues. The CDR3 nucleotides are TGCAGCGGCGGAACCGGGACAGGGAACGAGCAGTACTTC. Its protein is CSGGTGTGNEQYF.

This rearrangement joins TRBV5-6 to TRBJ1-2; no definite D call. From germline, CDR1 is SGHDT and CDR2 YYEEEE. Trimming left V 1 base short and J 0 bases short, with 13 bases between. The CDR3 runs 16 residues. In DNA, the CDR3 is TGTGCCAGCAGCTTGCCTCTGGACTCATCTAACTATGGCTACACCTTC. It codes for CASSLPLDSSNYGYTF.

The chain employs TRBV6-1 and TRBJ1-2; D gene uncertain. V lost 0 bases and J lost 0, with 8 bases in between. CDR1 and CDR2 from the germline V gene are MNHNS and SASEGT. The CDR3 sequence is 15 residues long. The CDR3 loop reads CASSEASRSNYGYTF. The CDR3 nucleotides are TGTGCCAGCAGTGAAGCAAGTAGGTCTAACTATGGCTACACCTTC.

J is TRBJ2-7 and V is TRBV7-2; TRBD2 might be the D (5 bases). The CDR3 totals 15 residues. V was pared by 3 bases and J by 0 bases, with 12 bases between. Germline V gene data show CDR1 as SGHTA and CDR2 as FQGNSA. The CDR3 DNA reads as TGTGCCAGCAGCTTTAACGGGGATCGCTCCTACGAGCAGTACTTC. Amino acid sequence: CASSFNGDRSYEQYF.

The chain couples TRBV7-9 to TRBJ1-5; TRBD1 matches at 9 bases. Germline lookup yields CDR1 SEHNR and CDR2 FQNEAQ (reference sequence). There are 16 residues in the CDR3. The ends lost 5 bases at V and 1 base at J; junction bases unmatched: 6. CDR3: CASSLGTGRSNQPQHF. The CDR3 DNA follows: TGTGCCAGCAGCCTTGGGACAGGGAGAAGCAATCAGCCCCAGCATTTT.

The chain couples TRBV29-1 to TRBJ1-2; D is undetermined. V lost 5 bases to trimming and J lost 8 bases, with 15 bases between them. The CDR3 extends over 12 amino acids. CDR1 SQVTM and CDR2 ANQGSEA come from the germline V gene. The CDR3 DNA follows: TGCAGCGTTTATCTCCCCGCGGCGGGCTACACCTTC. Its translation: CSVYLPAAGYTF.

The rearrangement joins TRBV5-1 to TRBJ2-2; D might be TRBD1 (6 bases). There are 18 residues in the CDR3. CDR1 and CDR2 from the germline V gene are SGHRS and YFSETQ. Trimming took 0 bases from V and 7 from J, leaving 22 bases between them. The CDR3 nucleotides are TGCGCCAGCAGCTTGGGCCGCGACAGGCCTTCGGGGAACGGGGAGCTGTTTTTT. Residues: CASSLGRDRPSGNGELFF.

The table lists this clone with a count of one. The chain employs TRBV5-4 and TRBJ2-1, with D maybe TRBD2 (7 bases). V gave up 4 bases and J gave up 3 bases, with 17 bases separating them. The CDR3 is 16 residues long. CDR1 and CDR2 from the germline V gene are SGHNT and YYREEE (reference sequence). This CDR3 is CASSLLGGAGYNEQFF. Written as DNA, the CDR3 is TGTGCCAGCAGCCTATTGGGGGGGGCCGGCTACAATGAGCAGTTCTTC.

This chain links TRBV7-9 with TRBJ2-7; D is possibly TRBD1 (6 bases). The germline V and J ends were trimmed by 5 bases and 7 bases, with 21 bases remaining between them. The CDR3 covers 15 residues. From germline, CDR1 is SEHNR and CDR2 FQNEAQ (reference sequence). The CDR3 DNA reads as TGTGCCAGCAGCCCGGAGTGGACAGCCCCTAAAGAGCAGTACTTC. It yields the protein CASSPEWTAPKEQYF.

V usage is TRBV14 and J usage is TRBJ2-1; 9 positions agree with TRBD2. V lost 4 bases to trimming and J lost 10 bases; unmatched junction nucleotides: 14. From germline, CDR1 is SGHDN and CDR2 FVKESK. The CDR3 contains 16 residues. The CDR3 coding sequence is TGTGCCAGCAGCCCCCCCGGGCTAGCGGGGACGGGAGAGCAGTTCTTC. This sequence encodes CASSPPGLAGTGEQFF.

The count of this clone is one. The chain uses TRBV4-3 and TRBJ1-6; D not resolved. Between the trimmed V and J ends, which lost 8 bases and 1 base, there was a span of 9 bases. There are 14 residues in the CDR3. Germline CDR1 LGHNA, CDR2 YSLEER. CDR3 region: CASGSSSYNSPLHF. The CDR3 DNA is TGCGCCAGCGGTTCCAGTTCCTATAATTCACCCCTCCACTTT.

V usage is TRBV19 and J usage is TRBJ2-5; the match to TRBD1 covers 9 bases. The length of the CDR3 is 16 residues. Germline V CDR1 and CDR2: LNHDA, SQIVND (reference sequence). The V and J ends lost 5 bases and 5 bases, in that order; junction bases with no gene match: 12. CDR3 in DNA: TGTGCCAGTAGTCCCATCCGGGACAGGGAAGGGGAGACCCAGTACTTC. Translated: CASSPIRDREGETQYF.

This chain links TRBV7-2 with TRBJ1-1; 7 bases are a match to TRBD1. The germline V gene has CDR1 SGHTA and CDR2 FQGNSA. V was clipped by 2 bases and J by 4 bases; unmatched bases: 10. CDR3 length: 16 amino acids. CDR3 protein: CASSLLGRGRTTEAFF. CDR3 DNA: TGTGCCAGCAGCTTACTGGGCAGGGGGAGGACCACTGAAGCTTTCTTT.

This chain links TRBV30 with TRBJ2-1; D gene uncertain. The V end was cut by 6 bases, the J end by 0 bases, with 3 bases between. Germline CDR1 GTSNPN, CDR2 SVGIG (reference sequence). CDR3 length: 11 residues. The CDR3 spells CACSSYNEQFF. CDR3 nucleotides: TGTGCCTGTAGCTCCTACAATGAGCAGTTCTTC. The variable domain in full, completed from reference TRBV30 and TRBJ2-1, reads SQTIHQWPATLVQPVGSPLSLECTVEGTSNPNLYWYRQAAGRGLQLLFYSVGIGQISSEVPQNLSASRPQDRQFILSSKKLLLSDSGFYLCACSSYNEQFFGPGTRLTVL.

CDR3 sequence reads: CASSRDRVMSNEKLFF. The CDR3 DNA follows: TGTGCCAGCAGCCGGGACAGGGTGATGTCTAATGAAAAACTGTTTTTT. This chain joins TRBV5-4 and TRBJ1-4; 9 nucleotides line up with TRBD1. The germline V gene encodes CDR1 SGHNT and CDR2 YYREEE (reference sequence). Trimming took 4 bases from V and 3 from J; bases not matched to a gene: 7. The CDR3 covers 16 residues.

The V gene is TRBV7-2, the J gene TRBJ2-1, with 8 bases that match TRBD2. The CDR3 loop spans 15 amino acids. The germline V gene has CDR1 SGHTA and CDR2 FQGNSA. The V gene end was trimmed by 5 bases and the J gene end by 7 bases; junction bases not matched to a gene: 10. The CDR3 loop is CASSARAGGGNEQFF. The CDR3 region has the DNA TGTGCCAGCAGCGCACGGGCGGGGGGAGGAAATGAGCAGTTCTTC.

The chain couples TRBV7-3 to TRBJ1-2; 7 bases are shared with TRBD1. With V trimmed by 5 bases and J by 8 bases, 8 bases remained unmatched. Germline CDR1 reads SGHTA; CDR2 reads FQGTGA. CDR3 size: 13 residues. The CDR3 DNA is TGTGCCAGCAGCCTACAGGGGACGGGGGGCTACACCTTC. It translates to CASSLQGTGGYTF.

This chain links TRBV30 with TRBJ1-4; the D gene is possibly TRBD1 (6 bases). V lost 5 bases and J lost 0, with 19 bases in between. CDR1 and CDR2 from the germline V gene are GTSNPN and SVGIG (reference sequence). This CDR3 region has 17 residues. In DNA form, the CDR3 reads TGTGCCTGGGCCGCACAGGGACCCGTTGCAACTAATGAAAAACTGTTTTTT. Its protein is CAWAAQGPVATNEKLFF.

The CDR3 spells CASSLATPATDTQYF. Written as DNA, the CDR3 is TGCGCCAGCAGCTTGGCAACGCCGGCCACAGATACGCAGTATTTT. This chain links TRBV5-1 with TRBJ2-3; D call uncertain. Germline values: CDR1 SGHRS, CDR2 YFSETQ. The CDR3 runs to 15 residues. V shed 0 bases and J shed 2 bases, with 10 bases lying between them.

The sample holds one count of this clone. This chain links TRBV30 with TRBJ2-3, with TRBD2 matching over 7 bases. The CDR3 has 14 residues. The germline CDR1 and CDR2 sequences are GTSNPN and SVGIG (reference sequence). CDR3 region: CAQRAGVGTDTQYF. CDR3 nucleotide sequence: TGTGCTCAGCGGGCGGGGGTTGGCACAGATACGCAGTATTTT.

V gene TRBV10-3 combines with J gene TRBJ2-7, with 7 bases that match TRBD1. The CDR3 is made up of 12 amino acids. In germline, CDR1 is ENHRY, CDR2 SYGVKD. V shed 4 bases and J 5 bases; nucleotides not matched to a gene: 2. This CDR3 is CAISGQGHEQYF. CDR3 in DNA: TGTGCCATCAGTGGACAGGGTCACGAGCAGTACTTC.

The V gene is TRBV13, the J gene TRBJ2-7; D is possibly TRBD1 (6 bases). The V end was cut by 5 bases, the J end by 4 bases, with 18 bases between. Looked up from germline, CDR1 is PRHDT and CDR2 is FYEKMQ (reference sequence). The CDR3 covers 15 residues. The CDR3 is CASSARRQGFYEQYF. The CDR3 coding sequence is TGTGCCAGCAGCGCCCGGAGGCAGGGGTTTTACGAGCAGTACTTC.

The CDR3 region is CASSSTGAQETQYF. The CDR3 DNA sequence: TGCGCCAGCAGCTCGACAGGGGCCCAAGAGACCCAGTACTTC. The rearrangement joins TRBV5-1 to TRBJ2-5, with 8 positions matching TRBD1. CDR1 is SGHRS, CDR2 YFSETQ, per germline. V lost 3 bases to trimming and J lost 1 base; unmatched junction nucleotides: 2. This CDR3 is built from 14 residues.